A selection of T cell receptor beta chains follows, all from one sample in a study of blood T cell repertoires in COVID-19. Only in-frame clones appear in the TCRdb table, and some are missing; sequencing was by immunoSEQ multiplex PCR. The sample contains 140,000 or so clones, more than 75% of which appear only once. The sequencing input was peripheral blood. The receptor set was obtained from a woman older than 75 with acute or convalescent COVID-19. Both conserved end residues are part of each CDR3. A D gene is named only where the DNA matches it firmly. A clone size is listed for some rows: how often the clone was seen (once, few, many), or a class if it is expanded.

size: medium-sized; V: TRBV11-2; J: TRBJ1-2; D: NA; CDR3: CASSSLRQVGKVGYTF; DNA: TGTGCCAGCAGCTCCCTTCGACAGGTCGGAAAGGTCGGCTACACCTTC
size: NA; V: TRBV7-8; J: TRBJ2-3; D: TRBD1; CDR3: CASSFISLRDRVRDTQYF; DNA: TGTGCCAGCAGCTTCATCAGCCTCCGGGACAGGGTCAGGGATACGCAGTATTTT
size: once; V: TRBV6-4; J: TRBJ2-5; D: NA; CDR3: CASSDEAGPYQETQYF; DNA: TGTGCCAGCAGTGACGAGGCAGGGCCATACCAAGAGACCCAGTACTTC
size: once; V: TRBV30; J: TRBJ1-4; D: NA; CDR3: CAWRSASTATNEKLFF; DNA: TGTGCCTGGAGGTCCGCCTCTACGGCAACTAATGAAAAACTGTTTTTT
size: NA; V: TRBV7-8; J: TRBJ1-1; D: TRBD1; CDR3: CASSPGRTGGRFGEAFF; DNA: TGTGCCAGCAGCCCCGGGAGGACAGGGGGGCGGTTCGGTGAAGCTTTCTTT
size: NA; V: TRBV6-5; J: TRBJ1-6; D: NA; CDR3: CASSYSFLRGNSPLHF; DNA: TGTGCCAGCAGTTACTCGTTCTTACGGGGAAATTCACCCCTCCACTTT
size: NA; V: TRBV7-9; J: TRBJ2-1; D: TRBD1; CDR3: CASSLTTGALSYNEQFF; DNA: TGTGCCAGCAGCCTTACGACAGGGGCGTTATCATACAATGAGCAGTTCTTC
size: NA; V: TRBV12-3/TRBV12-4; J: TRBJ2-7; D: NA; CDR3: CASSLVSGHEQYF; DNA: TGTGCCAGCAGTTTGGTGTCTGGGCACGAGCAGTACTTC
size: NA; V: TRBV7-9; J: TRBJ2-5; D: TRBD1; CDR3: CASSTYRGRETQYF; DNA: TGTGCCAGCAGCACATACAGGGGGCGAGAGACCCAGTACTTC
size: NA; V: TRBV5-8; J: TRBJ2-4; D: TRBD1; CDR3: CASSLDGTGLVIQYF; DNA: TGTGCCAGCAGCTTGGATGGGACAGGCCTTGTCATTCAGTACTTC
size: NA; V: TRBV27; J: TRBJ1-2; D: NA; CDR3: CASSRGRFNYGYTF; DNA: TGTGCCAGCAGTAGGGGAAGGTTTAACTATGGCTACACCTTC
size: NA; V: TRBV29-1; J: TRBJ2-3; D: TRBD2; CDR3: CSVLVAGTDTQYF; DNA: TGCAGCGTTCTCGTAGCGGGGACAGATACGCAGTATTTT
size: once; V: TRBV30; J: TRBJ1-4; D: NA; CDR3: CAWSVGGANEKLFF; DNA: TGTGCCTGGAGTGTAGGAGGCGCTAATGAAAAACTGTTTTTT
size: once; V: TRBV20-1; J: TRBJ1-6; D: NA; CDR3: CSASIGAPLHF; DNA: TGCAGCGCCAGTATAGGGGCACCCCTCCACTTT
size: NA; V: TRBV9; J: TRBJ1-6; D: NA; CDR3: CASSVDPVSGSPLHF; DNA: TGTGCCAGCAGCGTAGATCCAGTCTCGGGGTCACCCCTCCACTTT
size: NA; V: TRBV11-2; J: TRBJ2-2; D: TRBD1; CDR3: CASSKDRVSGELFF; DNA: TGTGCCAGCAGCAAGGACAGGGTTAGCGGGGAGCTGTTTTTT
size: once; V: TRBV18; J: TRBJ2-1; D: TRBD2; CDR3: CASSLTSGSYNEQFF; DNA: TGTGCCAGCTCACTCACTAGCGGGTCCTACAATGAGCAGTTCTTC
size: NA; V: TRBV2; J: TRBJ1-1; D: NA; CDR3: CASSESQGITEAFF; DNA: TGTGCCAGCAGTGAATCCCAGGGGATCACTGAAGCTTTCTTT
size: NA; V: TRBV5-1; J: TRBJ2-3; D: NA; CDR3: CASSLQAGGTDTQYF; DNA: TGCGCCAGCAGCTTACAGGCAGGGGGCACAGATACGCAGTATTTT
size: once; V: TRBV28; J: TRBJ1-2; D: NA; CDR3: CARILTGHYGYTF; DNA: TGTGCCAGAATACTAACAGGACACTATGGCTACACCTTC
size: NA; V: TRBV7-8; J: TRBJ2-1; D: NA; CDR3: CASSRPLRLGAQEQFF; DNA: TGTGCCAGCAGCCGCCCTCTTAGGCTAGGTGCGCAAGAGCAGTTCTTC
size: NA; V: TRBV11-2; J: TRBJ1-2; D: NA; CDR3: CASSLGEAPGYTF; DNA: TGTGCCAGCAGCTTAGGTGAAGCTCCTGGCTACACCTTC
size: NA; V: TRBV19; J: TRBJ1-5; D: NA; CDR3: CASSVQGGQPQHF; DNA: TGTGCCAGTAGTGTCCAGGGTGGACAGCCCCAGCATTTT
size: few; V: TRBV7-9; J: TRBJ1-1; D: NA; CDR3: CASSLYYWPVRTEAFF; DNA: TGTGCCAGCAGCTTATACTATTGGCCCGTACGGACTGAAGCTTTCTTT
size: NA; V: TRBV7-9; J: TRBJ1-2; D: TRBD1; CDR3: CASRSRTGGFDYTF; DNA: TGTGCCAGCAGATCACGGACAGGGGGCTTCGACTACACCTTC
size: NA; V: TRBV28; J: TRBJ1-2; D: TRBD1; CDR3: CASILSGGSGGYTF; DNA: TGTGCCAGCATTCTTTCAGGGGGCTCGGGTGGCTACACCTTC
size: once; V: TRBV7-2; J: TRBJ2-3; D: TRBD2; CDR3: CASSSTSGRDTQYF; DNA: TGTGCCAGCAGCTCGACTAGCGGGAGGGACACGCAGTATTTT
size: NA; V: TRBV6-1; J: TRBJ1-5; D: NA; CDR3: CASSEGRSGQPQHF; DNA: TGTGCCAGCAGTGAAGGGAGGAGTGGTCAGCCCCAGCATTTT
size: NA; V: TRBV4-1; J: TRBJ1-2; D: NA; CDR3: CASSQDGRDYGYTF; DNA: TGCGCCAGCAGCCAAGATGGGCGGGACTATGGCTACACCTTC
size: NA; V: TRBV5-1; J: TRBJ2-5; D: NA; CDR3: CASSLEQGSQETQYF; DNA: TGCGCCAGCAGCTTGGAACAGGGCAGCCAAGAGACCCAGTACTTC
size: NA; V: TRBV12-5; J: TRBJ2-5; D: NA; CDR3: CASGLVRLQGIQETQYF; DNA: TGTGCTAGTGGTTTGGTACGGCTCCAGGGAATACAAGAGACCCAGTACTTC
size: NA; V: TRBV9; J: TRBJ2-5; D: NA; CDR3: CASSVDSHVSQETQYF; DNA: TGTGCCAGCAGCGTAGATTCCCACGTTAGTCAAGAGACCCAGTACTTC
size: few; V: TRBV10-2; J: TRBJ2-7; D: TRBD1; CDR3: CASRRRGTGGEQYF; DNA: TGCGCCAGCAGAAGGAGAGGGACAGGGGGCGAGCAGTACTTC